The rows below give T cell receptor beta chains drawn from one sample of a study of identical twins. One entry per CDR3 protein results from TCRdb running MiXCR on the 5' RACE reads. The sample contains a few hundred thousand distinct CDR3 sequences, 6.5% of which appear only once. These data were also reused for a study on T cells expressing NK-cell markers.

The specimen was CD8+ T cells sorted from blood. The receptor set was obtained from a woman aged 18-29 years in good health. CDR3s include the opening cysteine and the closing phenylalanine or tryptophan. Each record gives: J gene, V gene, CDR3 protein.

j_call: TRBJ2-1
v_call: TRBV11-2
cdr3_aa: CASSLIIGGSYNEQFF

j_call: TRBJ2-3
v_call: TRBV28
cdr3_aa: CASSSPGQAKDTQYF

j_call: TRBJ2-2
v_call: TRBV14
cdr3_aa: CASSQLQGPTGELFF

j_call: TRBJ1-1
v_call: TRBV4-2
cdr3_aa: CASSRGTNTEAFF

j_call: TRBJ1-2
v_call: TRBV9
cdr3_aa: CASSVDGGFDLGYTF

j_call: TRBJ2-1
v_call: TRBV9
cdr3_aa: CASSVGLAGGPRNEQFF

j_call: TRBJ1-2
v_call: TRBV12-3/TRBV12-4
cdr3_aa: CASSFAETPYGYTF

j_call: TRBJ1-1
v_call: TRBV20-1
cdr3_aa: CSARIRMMNTEAFF

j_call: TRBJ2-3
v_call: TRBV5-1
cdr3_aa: CASSLPQESSTDTQYF

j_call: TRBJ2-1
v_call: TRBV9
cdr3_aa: CASSNTGGAGYEQFF

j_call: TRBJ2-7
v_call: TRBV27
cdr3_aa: CASSLVAGPSSYEQYF

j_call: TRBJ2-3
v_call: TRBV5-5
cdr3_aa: CASSPGTASHTQYF

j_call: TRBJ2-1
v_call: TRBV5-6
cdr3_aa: CASSLGDLKRNEQFF

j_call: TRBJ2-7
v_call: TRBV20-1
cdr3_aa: CSARDPRADYEQYF

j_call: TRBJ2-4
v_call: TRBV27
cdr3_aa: CASSSGEENIQYF

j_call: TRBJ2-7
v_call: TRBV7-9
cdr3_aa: CASSFGPSLHEQYF

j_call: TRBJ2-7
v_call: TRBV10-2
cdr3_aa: CASRGDIHEQYF

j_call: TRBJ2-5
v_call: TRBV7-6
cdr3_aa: CASSLQTSGRAAETQYF

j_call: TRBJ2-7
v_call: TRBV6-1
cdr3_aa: CASRDRGDYEQYF

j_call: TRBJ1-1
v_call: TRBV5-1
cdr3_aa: CASSLVGPGSEAFF

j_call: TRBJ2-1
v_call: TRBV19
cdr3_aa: CASRSGSSYNEQFF

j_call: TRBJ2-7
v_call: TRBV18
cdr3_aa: CASSPEDISYEQYF

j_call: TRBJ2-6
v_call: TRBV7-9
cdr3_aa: CASSWSVTGTASGANVLTF

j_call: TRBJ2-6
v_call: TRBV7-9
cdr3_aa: CASSWPSDRAGANVLTF

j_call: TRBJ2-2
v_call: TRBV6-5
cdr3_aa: CASSYPGDPGELFF

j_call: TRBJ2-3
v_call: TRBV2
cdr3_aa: CASSEGADTQYF

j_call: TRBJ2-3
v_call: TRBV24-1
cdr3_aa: CATKGDGTTDTQYF

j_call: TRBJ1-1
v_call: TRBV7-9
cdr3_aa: CASSSPPTGDTEAFF

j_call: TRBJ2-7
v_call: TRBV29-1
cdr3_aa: CSVEGGLAGEPSYEQYF

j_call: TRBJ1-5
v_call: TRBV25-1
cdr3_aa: CASSEGTGRGQPQHF

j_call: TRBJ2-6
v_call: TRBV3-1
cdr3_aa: CASSQEGGAPSGANVLTF

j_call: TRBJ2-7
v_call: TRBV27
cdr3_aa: CASSLVAQGPIFYEQYF

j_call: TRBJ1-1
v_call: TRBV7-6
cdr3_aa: CASSLSGRDTEAFF

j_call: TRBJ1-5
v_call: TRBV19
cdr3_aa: CASKGFNQPQHF

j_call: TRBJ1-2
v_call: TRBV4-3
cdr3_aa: CASSQDRGADGYTF

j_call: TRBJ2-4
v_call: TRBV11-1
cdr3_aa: CASTLTGGNIQYF

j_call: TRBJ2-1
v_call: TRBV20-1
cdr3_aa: CSAGPDPPWEQFF

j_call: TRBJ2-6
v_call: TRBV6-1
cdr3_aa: CASTPELSGANVLTF

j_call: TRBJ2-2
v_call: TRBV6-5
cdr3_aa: CASSYGDRGAGELFF

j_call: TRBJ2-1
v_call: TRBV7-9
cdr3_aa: CASSTIPSGAYNEQFF

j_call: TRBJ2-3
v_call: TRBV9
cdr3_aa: CASSADFTDTQYF

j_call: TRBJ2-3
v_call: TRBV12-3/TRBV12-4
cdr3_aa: CASSLPYGGTDTQYF

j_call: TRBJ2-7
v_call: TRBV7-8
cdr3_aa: CASSLYQGASYEQYF

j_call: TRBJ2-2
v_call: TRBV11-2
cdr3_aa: CASTHLGAAGELFF

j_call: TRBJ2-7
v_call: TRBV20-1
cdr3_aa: CSARSSREVSYEQYF

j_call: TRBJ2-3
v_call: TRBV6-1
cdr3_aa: CASRSGLAEIDTQYF

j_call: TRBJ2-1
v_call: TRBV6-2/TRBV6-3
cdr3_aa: CASRQTAPEQFF

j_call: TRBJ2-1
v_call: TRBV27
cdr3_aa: CASSLQGVISYNEQFF

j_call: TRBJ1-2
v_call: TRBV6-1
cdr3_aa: CASSEAGGYYGYTF

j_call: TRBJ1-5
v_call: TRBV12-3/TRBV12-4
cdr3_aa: CASSFNTNQPQHF

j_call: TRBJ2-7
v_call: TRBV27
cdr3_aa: CASSQGTGGVYEQYF

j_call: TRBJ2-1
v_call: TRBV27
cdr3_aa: CASRTSGSNNEQFF

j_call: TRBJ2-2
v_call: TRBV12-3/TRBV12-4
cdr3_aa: CASSPFGLRTSGTVTGELFF

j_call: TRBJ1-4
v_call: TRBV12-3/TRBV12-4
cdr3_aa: CASSLEGSGNEKLFF